This entry describes one T cell receptor (beta chain). This specimen belongs to a study of blood T cell repertoires in COVID-19. The cohort comprised adults aged roughly 18 to 95 years residing in under 25 US areas. There are 21 residues in the CDR3. CDR1 LGHNA and CDR2 YSLEER come from the germline V gene. V shed 1 base and J shed 0 bases, with 25 bases lying between them. Repertoires were generated with immunoSEQ multiplex PCR, while TCRdb's copy carries only in-frame clones and drops some. The repertoire holds a few hundred thousand clones, with approximately 83% as singletons. J is TRBJ1-5 and V is TRBV4-3; D might be TRBD1 (6 bases). The sequencing sample was made of PBMCs or T cells enriched from blood (not recorded which). The receptor's source is a man aged 30 to 45 who had recovered from COVID-19. The chain's CDR3 is CASSQAPYGGQGKYSNQPQHF. Here the CDR3 DNA reads TGCGCCAGCAGCCAAGCCCCCTACGGGGGGCAGGGCAAATATAGCAATCAGCCCCAGCATTTT.